This T cell receptor (beta chain) emerged from a study of CD8 T cells in Susac syndrome. Study-level points and caveats: The TCR sequencing and HLA analysis in the study involved a relatively small number of individuals, as the study acknowledged.

Random hexamers were used to reverse transcribe the RNA input (about 0.5 to 1 ug). An immunoSEQ multiplex PCR generated amplified TCR beta CDR3 products spanning 54 Vbeta and 13 Jbeta. TCRdb re-analysed the immunoSEQ multiplex PCR reads in MiXCR, keeping a single row per CDR3 protein. The table records about 170,000 distinct CDR3 sequences, approximately 94% of them present only once. The sequenced target, TCR beta, came from blood CD8+ and CD4+ T cells. A remark on this clonotype: Its matching antigen is unknown.

CDR3 length equals 13 residues. Germline-derived CDR1 and CDR2 are LGHDT and YNNKEL (reference sequence). V dropped 0 bases and J dropped 8; count of bases not matched to a gene: 0. The material sequenced was CD4+ T cells from PBMCs. This clonotype originated in a human donor with multiple sclerosis. The J gene is TRBJ2-1, the V gene TRBV3-1; 8 bases agree with TRBD1. The CDR3 sequence is CASSQDRGHEQFF. CDR3 nucleotide sequence: TGTGCCAGCAGCCAAGACAGGGGGCATGAGCAGTTCTTC.